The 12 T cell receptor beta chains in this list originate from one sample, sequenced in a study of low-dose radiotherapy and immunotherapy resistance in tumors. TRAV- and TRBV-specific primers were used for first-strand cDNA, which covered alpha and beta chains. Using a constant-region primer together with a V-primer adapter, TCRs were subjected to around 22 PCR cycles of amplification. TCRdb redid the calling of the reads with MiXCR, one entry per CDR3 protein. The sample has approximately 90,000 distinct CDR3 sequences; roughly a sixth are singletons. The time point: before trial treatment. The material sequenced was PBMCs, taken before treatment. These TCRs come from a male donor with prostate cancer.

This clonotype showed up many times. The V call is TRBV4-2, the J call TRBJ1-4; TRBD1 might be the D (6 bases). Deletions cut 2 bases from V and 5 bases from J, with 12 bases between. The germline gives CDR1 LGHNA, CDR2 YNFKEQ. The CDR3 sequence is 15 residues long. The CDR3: CASSQTDRLNEKLFF. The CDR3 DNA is TGTGCCAGCAGCCAAACCGACAGGCTAAATGAAAAACTGTTTTTT.

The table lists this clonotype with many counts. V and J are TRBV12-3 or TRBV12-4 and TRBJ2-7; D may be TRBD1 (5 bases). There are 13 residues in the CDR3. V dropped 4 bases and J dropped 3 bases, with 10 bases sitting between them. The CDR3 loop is CASSSTVYYEQYF. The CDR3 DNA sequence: TGTGCCAGCAGTTCGACAGTCTACTACGAGCAGTACTTC.

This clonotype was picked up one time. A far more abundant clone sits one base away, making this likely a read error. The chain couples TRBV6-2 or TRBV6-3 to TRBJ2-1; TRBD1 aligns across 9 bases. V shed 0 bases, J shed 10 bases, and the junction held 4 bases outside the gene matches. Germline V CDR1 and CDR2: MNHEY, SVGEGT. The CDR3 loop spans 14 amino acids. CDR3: CASSYSGTGSEQFF. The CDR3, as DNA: TGTGCCAGCAGTTACTCGGGGACAGGGAGCGAGCAGTTCTTC.

CDR3 sequence reads: CASSVGPSSSTDTQYF. CDR3 nucleotides: TGTGCCAGCAGCGTGGGACCTAGCAGCAGCACAGATACGCAGTATTTT. The chain recombines TRBV6-4 with TRBJ2-3; possibly TRBD1 or TRBD2 for D (5 bases each). The CDR3 has 16 residues. The V and J ends lost 6 bases and 0 bases respectively, with 16 bases between them. Per the germline V gene, CDR1 is MRHNA and CDR2 is SNTAGT.

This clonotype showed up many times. CDR3 amino acids: CASSLDQYEQYF. DNA of the CDR3: TGTGCCAGCAGTTTAGACCAGTACGAGCAGTACTTC. The rearrangement joins TRBV6-2 or TRBV6-3 to TRBJ2-7; D is undetermined. The V and J ends lost 4 bases and 4 bases respectively, with 8 bases between them. Germline CDR1 and CDR2: MNHEY and SVGEGT. The CDR3 covers 12 residues.

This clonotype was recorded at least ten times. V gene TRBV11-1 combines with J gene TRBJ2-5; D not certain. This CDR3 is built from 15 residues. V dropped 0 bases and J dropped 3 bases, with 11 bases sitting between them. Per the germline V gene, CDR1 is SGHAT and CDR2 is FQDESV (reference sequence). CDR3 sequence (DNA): TGTGCCAGCAGCTTAGCGTGGCCAGCCGAAGAGACCCAGTACTTC. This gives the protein CASSLAWPAEETQYF.

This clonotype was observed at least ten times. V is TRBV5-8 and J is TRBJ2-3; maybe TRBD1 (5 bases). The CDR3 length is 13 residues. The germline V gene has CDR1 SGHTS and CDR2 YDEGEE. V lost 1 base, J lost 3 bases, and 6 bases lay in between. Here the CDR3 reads CASSLKGTDTQYF. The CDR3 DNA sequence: TGTGCCAGCAGCTTGAAGGGGACAGATACGCAGTATTTT. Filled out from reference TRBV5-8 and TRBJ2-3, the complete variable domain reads EAGVTQSPTHLIKTRGQQATLRCSPISGHTSVYWYQQALGLGLQFLLWYDEGEERNRGNFPPRFSGRQFPNYSSELNVNALELEDSALYLCASSLKGTDTQYFGPGTRLTVL.

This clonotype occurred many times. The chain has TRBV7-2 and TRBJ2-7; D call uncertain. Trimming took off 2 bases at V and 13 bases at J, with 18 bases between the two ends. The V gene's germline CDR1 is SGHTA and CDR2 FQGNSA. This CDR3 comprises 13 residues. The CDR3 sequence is CASSLRAGRDLYF. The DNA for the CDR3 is TGTGCCAGCAGCTTAAGGGCCGGAAGGGATCTCTACTTC.

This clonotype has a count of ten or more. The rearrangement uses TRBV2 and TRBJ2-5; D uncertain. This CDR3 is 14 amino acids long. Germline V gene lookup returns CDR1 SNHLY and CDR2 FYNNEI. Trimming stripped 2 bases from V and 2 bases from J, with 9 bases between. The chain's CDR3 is CASSESPGQETQYF. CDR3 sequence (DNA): TGTGCCAGCAGTGAAAGTCCCGGACAAGAGACCCAGTACTTC.

The chain's CDR3 is CASSKGVEPQHF. CDR3 bases: TGTGCCAGTAGTAAGGGGGTGGAGCCCCAGCATTTT. This sequence joins TRBV19 and TRBJ1-5; TRBD1 might be the D (6 bases). V lost 4 bases and J lost 8, with 9 bases in between. Germline V CDR1 and CDR2: LNHDA, SQIVND (reference sequence). CDR3 length: 12 amino acids.

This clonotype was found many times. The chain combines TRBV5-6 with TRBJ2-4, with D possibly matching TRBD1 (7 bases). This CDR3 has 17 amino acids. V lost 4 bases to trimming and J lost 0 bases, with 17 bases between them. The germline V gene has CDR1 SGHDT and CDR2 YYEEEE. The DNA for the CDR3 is TGTGCCAGCAGCCTGGAGGGGGACAGCGGAGCCAAAAACATTCAGTACTTC. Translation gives CASSLEGDSGAKNIQYF.

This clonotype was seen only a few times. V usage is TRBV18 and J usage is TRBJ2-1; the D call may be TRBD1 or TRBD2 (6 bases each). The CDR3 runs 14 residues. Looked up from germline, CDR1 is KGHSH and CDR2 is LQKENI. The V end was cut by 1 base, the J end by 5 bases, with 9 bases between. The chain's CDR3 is CASSPRGAHNEQFF. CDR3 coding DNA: TGTGCCAGCTCACCACGGGGGGCGCACAATGAGCAGTTCTTC.